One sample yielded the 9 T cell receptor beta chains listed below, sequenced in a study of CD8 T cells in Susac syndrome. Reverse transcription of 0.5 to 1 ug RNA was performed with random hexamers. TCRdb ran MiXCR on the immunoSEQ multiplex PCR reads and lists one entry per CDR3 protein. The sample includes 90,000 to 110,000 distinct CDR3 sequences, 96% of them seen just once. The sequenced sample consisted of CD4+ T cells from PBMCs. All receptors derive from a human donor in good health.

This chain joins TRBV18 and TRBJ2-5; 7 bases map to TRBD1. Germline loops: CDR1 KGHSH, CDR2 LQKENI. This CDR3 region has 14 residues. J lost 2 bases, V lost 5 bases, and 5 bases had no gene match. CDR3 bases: TGTGCCAGCTCAACGGACAGGACACAAGAGACCCAGTACTTC. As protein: CASSTDRTQETQYF.

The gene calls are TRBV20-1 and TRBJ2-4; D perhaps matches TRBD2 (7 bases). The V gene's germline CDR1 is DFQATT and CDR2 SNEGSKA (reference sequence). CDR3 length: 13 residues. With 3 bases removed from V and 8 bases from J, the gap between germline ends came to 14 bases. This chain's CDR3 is CSASGEGGYIQYF. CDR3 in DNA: TGCAGTGCTAGCGGGGAGGGGGGGTACATTCAGTACTTC.

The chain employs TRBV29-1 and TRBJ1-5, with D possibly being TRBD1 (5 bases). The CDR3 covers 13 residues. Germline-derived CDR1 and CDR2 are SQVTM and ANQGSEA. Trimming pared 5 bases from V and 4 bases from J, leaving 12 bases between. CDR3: CSVRGGLNQPQHF. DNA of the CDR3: TGCAGCGTTAGGGGAGGCCTAAATCAGCCCCAGCATTTT.

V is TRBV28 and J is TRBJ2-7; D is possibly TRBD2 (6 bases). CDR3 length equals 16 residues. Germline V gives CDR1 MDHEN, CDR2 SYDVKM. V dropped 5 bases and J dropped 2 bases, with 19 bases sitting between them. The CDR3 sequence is CASSAPGAGRPYEQYF. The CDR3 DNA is TGTGCCAGCAGTGCCCCCGGGGCGGGGAGACCCTACGAGCAGTACTTC.

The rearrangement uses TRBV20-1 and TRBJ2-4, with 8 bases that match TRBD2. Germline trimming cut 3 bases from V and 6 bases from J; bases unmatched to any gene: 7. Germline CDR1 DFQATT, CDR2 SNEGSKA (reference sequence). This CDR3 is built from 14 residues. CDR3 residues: CSASSGRARNIQYF. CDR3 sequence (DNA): TGCAGTGCTAGTTCCGGGAGGGCCCGAAACATTCAGTACTTC.

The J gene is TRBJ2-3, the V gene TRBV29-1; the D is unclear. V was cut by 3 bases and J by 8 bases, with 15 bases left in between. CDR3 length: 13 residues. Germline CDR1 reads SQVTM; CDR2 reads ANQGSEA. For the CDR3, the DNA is TGCAGCGTTGAGGGTACAGTCCAATTTACGCAGTATTTT. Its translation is CSVEGTVQFTQYF.

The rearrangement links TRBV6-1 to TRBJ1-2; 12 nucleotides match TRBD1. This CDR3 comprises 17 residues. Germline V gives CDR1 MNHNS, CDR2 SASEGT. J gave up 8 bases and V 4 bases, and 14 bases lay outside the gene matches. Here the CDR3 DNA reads TGTGCCAGCAGTGGGAAATGGGACAGGGGGCGCGTGGGCGGCTACACCTTC. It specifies CASSGKWDRGRVGGYTF.

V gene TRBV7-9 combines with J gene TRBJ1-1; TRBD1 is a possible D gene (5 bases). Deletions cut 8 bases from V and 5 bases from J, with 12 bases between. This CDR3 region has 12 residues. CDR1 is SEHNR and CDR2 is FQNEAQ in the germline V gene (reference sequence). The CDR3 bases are TGTGCCAGCCGAGGGGTCCTAACTGAAGCTTTCTTT. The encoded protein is CASRGVLTEAFF. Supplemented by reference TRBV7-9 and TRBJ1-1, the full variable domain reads DTGVSQNPRHKITKRGQNVTFRCDPISEHNRLYWYRQTLGQGPEFLTYFQNEAQLEKSRLLSDRFSAERPKGSFSTLEIQRTEQGDSAMYLCASRGVLTEAFFGQGTRLTVV.

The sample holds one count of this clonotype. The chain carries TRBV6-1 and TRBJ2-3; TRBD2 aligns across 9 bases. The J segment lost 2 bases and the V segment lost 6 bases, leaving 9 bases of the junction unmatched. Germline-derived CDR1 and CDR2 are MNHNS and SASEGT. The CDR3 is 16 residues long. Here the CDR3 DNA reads TGTGCCAGCAGACCCGGGACTAGCAGATCCACAGATACGCAGTATTTT. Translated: CASRPGTSRSTDTQYF.